Following are 27 T cell receptor beta chains from one sample sequenced in a study of T-cell memory formation after mild COVID-19. In TCRdb, the 5' RACE reads were re-called with MiXCR into one record per CDR3 protein. Of about 500,000 distinct CDR3 sequences listed, roughly 20% are singletons. Sample: PBMCs or a T cell subset sorted from them (not recorded which). The origin of the receptors is an adult woman who had mild COVID-19 (a few samples of this study predate the infection). Cell type and time point are not known.

This sequence joins TRBV24-1 and TRBJ2-1, with 9 bases that match TRBD2. The germline CDR1 and CDR2 sequences are KGHDR and SFDVKD. This CDR3 spans 15 amino acids. J was trimmed by 6 bases and V by 4 bases; bases with no gene match: 6. The CDR3 nucleotides are TGTGCCACCAGTGAGATGCGGGGGGGTTTCAATGAGCAGTTCTTC. Residues: CATSEMRGGFNEQFF.

This sequence joins TRBV10-3 and TRBJ1-2, with a weak D call TRBD1 (5 bases). From germline, CDR1 is ENHRY and CDR2 SYGVKD. CDR3 length equals 13 residues. V lost 4 bases and J lost 3, with 9 bases in between. The CDR3 DNA follows: TGTGCCATCAGTGCCGAGGGGCACTATGGCTACACCTTC. Its translation is CAISAEGHYGYTF.

The chain has TRBV6-5 and TRBJ1-1, with D tentatively TRBD1 (6 bases). V lost 2 bases, J lost 2 bases, and 12 bases lay in between. There are 15 residues in the CDR3. Germline-derived CDR1 and CDR2 are MNHEY and SVGAGI. DNA for the CDR3: TGTGCCAGCAGTTACAGAAACAGGGCTAACACTGAAGCTTTCTTT. Encoded protein: CASSYRNRANTEAFF.

This clonotype showed up just a few times. The rearrangement uses TRBV5-1 and TRBJ2-1, with D tentatively TRBD1 (6 bases). Trimming removed 2 bases from V and 0 bases from J, with 24 bases in between. There are 20 residues in the CDR3. Germline CDR1 is SGHRS and CDR2 is YFSETQ. Here the CDR3 reads CASSFEGQGHLKISYNEQFF. The CDR3 DNA follows: TGCGCCAGCAGCTTCGAAGGGCAGGGGCACCTAAAAATCTCCTACAATGAGCAGTTCTTC.

The CDR3 DNA follows: TGCAGTGCCCCGAAGGGGGCTAGCGGGAGCTTCTACGAGCAGTACTTC. It codes for CSAPKGASGSFYEQYF. This chain links TRBV20-1 with TRBJ2-7; 10 bases match TRBD2. Looked up from germline, CDR1 is DFQATT and CDR2 is SNEGSKA (reference sequence). This CDR3 is 16 amino acids long. The V gene end was trimmed by 6 bases and the J gene end by 3 bases; junction bases not matched to a gene: 14.

This clonotype has more than one count but fewer than ten. The V and J genes are TRBV4-3 and TRBJ2-7, with 8 positions matching TRBD2. CDR1 and CDR2 from the germline V gene are LGHNA and YSLEER. Trimming cost V 0 bases and J 4 bases; bases outside gene matches: 5. The CDR3 covers 15 residues. The DNA for the CDR3 is TGCGCCAGCAGCCAAGATCCTAGCGGGTGGTACGAGCAGTACTTC. It specifies CASSQDPSGWYEQYF.

The rearrangement joins TRBV19 to TRBJ2-1, with D perhaps matching TRBD2 (6 bases). V was clipped by 3 bases and J by 7 bases, with 16 bases between them. CDR3 size: 15 residues. Germline V lookup: CDR1 LNHDA, CDR2 SQIVND (reference sequence). CDR3 amino acids: CASSMDAGPPNEQFF. The CDR3 nucleotides are TGTGCCAGTAGTATGGATGCGGGGCCCCCTAATGAGCAGTTCTTC. Full variable domain (outside the CDR3, taken from reference TRBV19 and TRBJ2-1): DGGITQSPKYLFRKEGQNVTLSCEQNLNHDAMYWYRQDPGQGLRLIYYSQIVNDFQKGDIAEGYSVSREKKESFPLTVTSAQKNPTAFYLCASSMDAGPPNEQFFGPGTRLTVL.

This chain connects TRBV20-1 to TRBJ2-2; possible D gene TRBD1, 6 bases. In germline, CDR1 is DFQATT, CDR2 SNEGSKA (reference sequence). V was shortened by 3 bases and J by 6 bases, with 14 bases between the two germline ends. This CDR3 is 14 amino acids long. The CDR3 DNA reads as TGCAGTGCTAGTGAGCGACAGGAGGCCGGGGAGCTGTTTTTT. As protein: CSASERQEAGELFF.

This clonotype was seen ten or more times. The rearrangement uses TRBV20-1 and TRBJ2-7; TRBD2 matches 7 bases. V dropped 3 bases and J dropped 5; count of bases not matched to a gene: 22. There are 18 residues in the CDR3. From germline, CDR1 is DFQATT and CDR2 SNEGSKA (reference sequence). The CDR3 sequence is CSASGLVGGPIGSDEQYF. The CDR3 DNA follows: TGCAGTGCTAGCGGGTTAGTGGGAGGGCCGATTGGCAGTGACGAGCAGTACTTC.

This chain uses TRBV29-1 with TRBJ2-1; 13 bases are a match to TRBD2. Germline V lookup: CDR1 SQVTM, CDR2 ANQGSEA. J was trimmed by 5 bases and V by 2 bases; bases with no gene match: 12. The CDR3 length is 18 residues. The CDR3 spells CSVEKFTGTSGTHNEQFF. The CDR3 DNA is TGCAGCGTTGAAAAGTTTACCGGGACTAGCGGGACCCACAATGAGCAGTTCTTC.

The chain carries TRBV9 and TRBJ1-2; 8 positions agree with TRBD1. V was pared by 3 bases and J by 3 bases, with 7 bases of the junction left unmatched. From germline, CDR1 is SGDLS and CDR2 YYNGEE. The CDR3 spans 15 residues. The CDR3 coding sequence is TGTGCCAGCAGCGCGGGACAGGAGGGGTACTATGGCTACACCTTC. Protein sequence: CASSAGQEGYYGYTF.

Comment on this clonotype: The junction and the germline gene differ at one end; a read error may be behind it. V gene TRBV5-1 combines with J gene TRBJ2-7; D ambiguous. Germline values: CDR1 SGHRS, CDR2 YFSETQ. The CDR3 runs to 16 residues. The CDR3: CASSLAPPTVAYEQYF. Written as DNA, the CDR3 is TGCGCAAGCAGCTTGGCCCCCCCCACAGTCGCCTACGAGCAGTACTTC. Full variable domain (outside the CDR3, taken from reference TRBV5-1 and TRBJ2-7): KAGVTQTPRYLIKTRGQQVTLSCSPISGHRSVSWYQQTPGQGLQFLFEYFSETQRNKGNFPGRFSGRQFSNSRSEMNVSTLELGDSALYLCASSLAPPTVAYEQYFGPGTRLTVT.

The chain has TRBV12-3 or TRBV12-4 and TRBJ2-1, with D possibly being TRBD1 (6 bases). The V end lost 5 bases, the J end lost 6 bases, and 14 bases lay between the germline ends. The CDR3 consists of 14 residues. CDR3 sequence: CASSRRTGINEQFF. The DNA of the CDR3 is TGTGCCAGCAGTCGCCGAACAGGGATCAATGAGCAGTTCTTC.

V usage is TRBV4-1 and J usage is TRBJ2-3; 8 bases are a match to TRBD1. The CDR3 is 17 residues long. Germline-derived CDR1 and CDR2 are MGHRA and YSYEKL. With 3 bases clipped from V and 0 bases from J, the junction kept 8 bases outside the gene matches. This CDR3 is CASSQITGGTSTDTQYF. The CDR3 nucleotides are TGCGCCAGCAGCCAGATCACAGGGGGTACTAGCACAGATACGCAGTATTTT.

The V and J genes are TRBV7-9 and TRBJ1-2, with a tentative D call TRBD1 (5 bases). V dropped 3 bases and J dropped 6 bases, with 11 bases sitting between them. Germline-derived CDR1 and CDR2 are SEHNR and FQNEAQ (reference sequence). The CDR3 covers 13 residues. CDR3 DNA: TGTGCCAGCAGCTTCATGGGGGGTGATGGCTACACCTTC. Translating it yields CASSFMGGDGYTF.

This clonotype was recorded a few times. The chain joins TRBV29-1 to TRBJ2-2; D not certain. The V and J ends lost 4 bases and 1 base respectively, with 7 bases between them. Germline values: CDR1 SQVTM, CDR2 ANQGSEA. The CDR3 has 13 residues. As DNA, the CDR3 is TGCAGCGTTGTCTGGGGGAACACCGGGGAGCTGTTTTTT. Its translation: CSVVWGNTGELFF.

This clonotype was observed once. This chain links TRBV12-3 or TRBV12-4 with TRBJ2-3; 8 bases align to TRBD1. CDR3 length: 14 amino acids. V dropped 6 bases and J dropped 3; count of bases not matched to a gene: 5. The CDR3 loop reads CASRKTGETDTQYF. As DNA, the CDR3 is TGTGCCAGCAGAAAGACAGGGGAGACAGATACGCAGTATTTT.

This chain joins TRBV7-9 and TRBJ1-2, with D hard to call. CDR3 size: 14 residues. Germline CDR1 is SEHNR and CDR2 is FQNEAQ (reference sequence). V lost 1 base and J lost 1, with 7 bases in between. CDR3 amino acids: CASSLGAVNYGYTF. The CDR3 nucleotides are TGTGCCAGCAGCTTAGGGGCAGTTAACTATGGCTACACCTTC.

This clonotype was counted a few times. V and J are TRBV6-2 or TRBV6-3 and TRBJ2-7; D remains unclear. Looked up from germline, CDR1 is MNHEY and CDR2 is SVGEGT. Trimming shortened V by 5 bases and J by 0 bases, and 17 bases separated the two germline ends. The CDR3 totals 16 residues. CDR3 DNA sequence: TGTGCCAGCAGTACCCTTGGTCCGAGGAGCTCCTACGAGCAGTACTTC. This codes for CASSTLGPRSSYEQYF.

The rearrangement links TRBV29-1 to TRBJ2-7; D may be TRBD2 (6 bases). The CDR3 runs 13 residues. The V end was cut by 0 bases, the J end by 5 bases, with 11 bases between. Germline assignment: CDR1 SQVTM and CDR2 ANQGSEA. The CDR3 DNA follows: TGCAGCGTTGAAGACCGCGGGGTTGACGAGCAGTACTTC. This gives the protein CSVEDRGVDEQYF.

This chain joins TRBV18 and TRBJ2-7, with 7 bases aligning to TRBD2. V shed 4 bases and J 3 bases; nucleotides not matched to a gene: 9. The CDR3 extends over 15 amino acids. CDR1 KGHSH and CDR2 LQKENI come from the germline V gene. CDR3 loop: CASSRSGGKLYEQYF. DNA for the CDR3: TGTGCCAGCTCACGCTCGGGGGGAAAGCTCTACGAGCAGTACTTC.

This clonotype was recorded at least ten times. J is TRBJ2-2 and V is TRBV11-3; 9 nucleotides align to TRBD1. With 4 bases clipped from V and 5 bases from J, the junction kept 8 bases outside the gene matches. The CDR3 contains 16 residues. Per germline, CDR1 SGHNT and CDR2 YENEEA. The CDR3 region is CASSSWTGAVTGELFF. CDR3 nucleotides: TGTGCCAGCAGCTCCTGGACAGGGGCGGTTACCGGGGAGCTGTTTTTT.

This clonotype has more than one count but fewer than ten. The genes are TRBV12-3 or TRBV12-4 and TRBJ1-5; D is perhaps TRBD1 (5 bases). Trimming took off 2 bases at V and 2 bases at J, with 10 bases between the two ends. The CDR3 sequence is 15 residues long. The CDR3 loop reads CASSLWDQGNQPQHF. The CDR3 DNA is TGTGCCAGCAGTTTATGGGACCAGGGCAATCAGCCCCAGCATTTT.

This clonotype was observed a few times. V and J are TRBV15 and TRBJ1-2; D remains ambiguous. Trimming cost V 5 bases and J 10 bases, with 17 bases left between them. The CDR3 runs 13 residues. The germline V gene has CDR1 LNHNV and CDR2 YYDKDF (reference sequence). In DNA, the CDR3 is TGTGCCACCAGCTCAGACCAGGTCGGACTCTACACCTTC. Translation: CATSSDQVGLYTF.

This chain joins TRBV3-1 and TRBJ2-1, with TRBD2 matching 11 bases. This CDR3 is 17 amino acids long. V trimming: 0 bases; J trimming: 5 bases; junction bases outside the gene matches: 6. Germline V gene lookup returns CDR1 LGHDT and CDR2 YNNKEL (reference sequence). The CDR3, as DNA: TGTGCCAGCAGCCAAGAGAGACTAGCGGGGCGTCACAATGAGCAGTTCTTC. Its protein is CASSQERLAGRHNEQFF.

This clonotype was seen repeatedly, ten times or more. The rearrangement links TRBV29-1 to TRBJ2-3; D perhaps matches TRBD2 (5 bases). Germline V lookup: CDR1 SQVTM, CDR2 ANQGSEA. The CDR3 length is 14 residues. Deletions cut 4 bases from V and 0 bases from J, with 11 bases between. The CDR3 region has the DNA TGCAGCGTTGTACCGGGGAAAAGCACAGATACGCAGTATTTT. This sequence encodes CSVVPGKSTDTQYF.

This clonotype was found a few times. The rearrangement links TRBV7-9 to TRBJ2-3, with TRBD2 as a possible D gene (6 bases). The germline CDR1 and CDR2 sequences are SEHNR and FQNEAQ (reference sequence). The V gene lost 3 bases and the J gene lost 4 bases, with 11 bases spanning the gap. This CDR3 comprises 14 residues. This CDR3 is CASSFTGVPDTQYF. CDR3 sequence (DNA): TGTGCCAGCAGCTTCACGGGGGTTCCAGATACGCAGTATTTT.